This TCR beta chain was identified in a study of cytomegalovirus exposure and HLA in healthy donors. On the study more broadly: An early release of data contained 70 million to 95 million unique TCRs, which came from HLA-typed donors.

V lost 5 bases to trimming and J lost 15 bases; unmatched junction nucleotides: 16. The V gene's germline CDR1 is SNHLY and CDR2 FYNNEI. The CDR3 is 16 amino acids. The PCR used 60 Vbeta and 13 Jbeta primers. Clones were sequenced by immunoSEQ multiplex PCR, and TCRdb holds only the in-frame ones, with some missing. The table records about 170,000 clones, 60% to 85% of them present only once. The chain carries TRBV2 and TRBJ2-1; the match to TRBD2 covers 13 bases. This clonotype originated in a woman in her fifties or sixties in good health and CMV-seropositive. The sample taken for sequencing was PBMCs. The DNA for the CDR3 is TGTGCCAGCAGTTCTTCAAGGTCGACTAGCGGGGGGCCTGGGTTCTTC. Its protein is CASSSSRSTSGGPGFF.